These T cell receptor beta chains were read from a single sample in a study of blood T cell repertoires in COVID-19. The protocol was immunoSEQ multiplex PCR, while the TCRdb copy is restricted to in-frame clones and leaves out a portion. The sample gives 70,000 to 80,000 clones, roughly 80% of which show up once; about 12% is in the top ten. Sequenced: peripheral blood. The receptors come from a human donor in a cohort sampled during active COVID-19. Each CDR3 is given with its conserved first and last residue. Fields, in order: J gene, V gene, CDR3 protein.

j_call: TRBJ1-4; v_call: TRBV2; cdr3_aa: CASRNLQGSTNEKLFF
j_call: TRBJ2-2; v_call: TRBV6-2/TRBV6-3; cdr3_aa: CASSYTKTGLNTGELFF
j_call: TRBJ2-5; v_call: TRBV29-1; cdr3_aa: CSVAGQTTVKTQYF
j_call: TRBJ1-5; v_call: TRBV5-1; cdr3_aa: CASSWGQDQPQHF
j_call: TRBJ1-3; v_call: TRBV6-5; cdr3_aa: CASKRWAAEYTIYF
j_call: TRBJ2-1; v_call: TRBV7-2; cdr3_aa: CASSTTSGIYNEQFF
j_call: TRBJ2-5; v_call: TRBV19; cdr3_aa: CASSIRTGAPGGTQYF
j_call: TRBJ2-2; v_call: TRBV18; cdr3_aa: CASSPRLAENTGELFF
j_call: TRBJ1-6; v_call: TRBV28; cdr3_aa: CASSLYPGLRNSPLHF
j_call: TRBJ2-3; v_call: TRBV11-3; cdr3_aa: CASSPRLAGYTDTQYF
j_call: TRBJ2-3; v_call: TRBV24-1; cdr3_aa: CATSDWTGSTDTQYF
j_call: TRBJ2-1; v_call: TRBV7-3; cdr3_aa: CASSPRTSGTNEQFF
j_call: TRBJ1-1; v_call: TRBV7-9; cdr3_aa: CASSLAAGAAEAFF
j_call: TRBJ2-7; v_call: TRBV2; cdr3_aa: CASSAGTEVYEQYF
j_call: TRBJ2-2; v_call: TRBV15; cdr3_aa: CATSPVRAGELFF
j_call: TRBJ2-7; v_call: TRBV2; cdr3_aa: CASNQLPRNEQYF
j_call: TRBJ1-6; v_call: TRBV7-2; cdr3_aa: CASSFRDRASPLHF
j_call: TRBJ2-2; v_call: TRBV5-1; cdr3_aa: CASSLDGRGTGELFF
j_call: TRBJ2-1; v_call: TRBV5-4; cdr3_aa: CASSWGMGGLYNEQFF
j_call: TRBJ1-2; v_call: TRBV11-3; cdr3_aa: CASSPTGGYGYTF
j_call: TRBJ2-4; v_call: TRBV6-1; cdr3_aa: CASSDRGRRDIQYF
j_call: TRBJ1-2; v_call: TRBV19; cdr3_aa: CASRKQAFVDYGYTF
j_call: TRBJ1-2; v_call: TRBV18; cdr3_aa: CASSPRTDHYGYTF
j_call: TRBJ1-6; v_call: TRBV6-2/TRBV6-3; cdr3_aa: CASSYERALHF
j_call: TRBJ1-3; v_call: TRBV15; cdr3_aa: CATSRSGESGNTIYF
j_call: TRBJ1-1; v_call: TRBV29-1; cdr3_aa: CSGRTGVMNTEAFF
j_call: TRBJ2-6; v_call: TRBV28; cdr3_aa: CASSSRFSGANVLTF
j_call: TRBJ2-1; v_call: TRBV29-1; cdr3_aa: CSVRTVGTYNEQFF
j_call: TRBJ2-1; v_call: TRBV9; cdr3_aa: CASSAGTSGYNEQFF
j_call: TRBJ1-1; v_call: TRBV6-5; cdr3_aa: CASSYGPGRNTEAFF
j_call: TRBJ1-6; v_call: TRBV6-5; cdr3_aa: CASRTGLYNSPLHF
j_call: TRBJ2-1; v_call: TRBV28; cdr3_aa: CASKVPLAGSYNEQFF
j_call: TRBJ2-2; v_call: TRBV7-2; cdr3_aa: CASSTGGTANTGELFF
j_call: TRBJ1-1; v_call: TRBV28; cdr3_aa: CASSPGGPGTGDTEAFF
j_call: TRBJ2-5; v_call: TRBV4-1; cdr3_aa: CASSRLTGGQETQYF
j_call: TRBJ1-1; v_call: TRBV12-3/TRBV12-4; cdr3_aa: CASSLGPLFEAFF
j_call: TRBJ1-4; v_call: TRBV28; cdr3_aa: CASSLREKLFF